The TCR beta chain under discussion was sequenced for a study of shared clonotypes between healthy human individuals. In the source study's methods: With immunoSEQ giving junction-only sequences and no quality scores, filtering differed. Clones were sequenced by immunoSEQ multiplex PCR, and TCRdb holds only the in-frame ones, with some missing. V and J calls and clone size are copied from that table; D and trimming were computed from the DNA. The table lists 1,500,000 or so clones, about 98.5% of them singletons. There are 16 residues in the CDR3. The germline V gene has CDR1 SGHRS and CDR2 YFSETQ. The ends lost 3 bases at V and 3 bases at J; junction bases unmatched: 5.

The chain links TRBV5-1 to TRBJ2-7, with 14 bases fitting TRBD2. The sequence was collected from a man aged 25 to 45 in good health. Sequencing was done on a sample of naive CD4+ T cells sorted from blood. Sample subset: CD45RA+ positively selected. CDR3 loop: CASSSGLAGGNYEQYF. In DNA, the CDR3 is TGCGCCAGCAGCTCCGGACTAGCGGGAGGAAACTACGAGCAGTACTTC.